The clone carrying this T cell receptor (beta chain) was counted a single time. This specimen comes from a study of technical replicates of blood from several donors. Sequencing used immunoSEQ multiplex PCR; TCRdb keeps in-frame clones, though not all of them. The sample includes roughly 52,000 clones, roughly 96% of them seen just once. Germline CDR1 ENHRY, CDR2 SYGVKD. Trimming left V 10 bases short and J 5 bases short, with 14 bases between. This CDR3 has 12 residues. The sequence came from a human donor in good health. Some clones in this sample may be carry-over from other donors' samples. Sequenced sample: PBMCs. The V and J genes are TRBV10-3 and TRBJ1-1, with D possibly matching TRBD1 (5 bases). The CDR3 sequence is CATDSGGTEAFF. In nucleotides, the CDR3 is TGTGCCACCGACTCGGGGGGGACTGAAGCTTTCTTT.